The entry below describes one T cell receptor (beta chain). J gave up 7 bases and V 2 bases, and 7 bases lay outside the gene matches. Germline V gene data show CDR1 as SGHNT and CDR2 as YENEEA. The CDR3 is 15 residues long. Only in-frame clones appear in the TCRdb table, and some are missing; sequencing was by immunoSEQ multiplex PCR. The sample lists 150,000 to 200,000 clones; roughly 89% were seen once. This entry belongs to a study of blood T cell repertoires in COVID-19. Sequencing was performed on peripheral blood. The rearrangement links TRBV11-3 to TRBJ2-2, with 7 positions matching TRBD2. This receptor was obtained from a man aged 18 to 35 with active or convalescent COVID-19. The CDR3 here is CASSLLSGGGGELFF. The CDR3 DNA is TGTGCCAGCAGCTTACTCTCGGGGGGTGGCGGGGAGCTGTTTTTT.